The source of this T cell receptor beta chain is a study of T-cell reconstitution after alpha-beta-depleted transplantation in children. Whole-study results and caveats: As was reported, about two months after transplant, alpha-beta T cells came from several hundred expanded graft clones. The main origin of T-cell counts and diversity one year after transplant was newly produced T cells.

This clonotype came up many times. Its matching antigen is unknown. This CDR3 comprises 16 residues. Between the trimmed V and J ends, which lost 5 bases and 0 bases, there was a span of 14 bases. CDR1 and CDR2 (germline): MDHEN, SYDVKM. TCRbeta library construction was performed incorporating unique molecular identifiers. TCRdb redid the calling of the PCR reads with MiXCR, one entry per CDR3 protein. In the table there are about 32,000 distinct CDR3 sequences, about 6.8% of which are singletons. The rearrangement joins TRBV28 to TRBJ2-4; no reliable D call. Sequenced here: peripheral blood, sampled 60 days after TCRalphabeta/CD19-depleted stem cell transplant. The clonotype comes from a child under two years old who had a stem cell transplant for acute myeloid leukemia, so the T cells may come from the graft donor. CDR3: CASSPRRKGAKNIQYF. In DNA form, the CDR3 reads TGTGCCAGCAGTCCCCGAAGGAAAGGAGCCAAAAACATTCAGTACTTC.